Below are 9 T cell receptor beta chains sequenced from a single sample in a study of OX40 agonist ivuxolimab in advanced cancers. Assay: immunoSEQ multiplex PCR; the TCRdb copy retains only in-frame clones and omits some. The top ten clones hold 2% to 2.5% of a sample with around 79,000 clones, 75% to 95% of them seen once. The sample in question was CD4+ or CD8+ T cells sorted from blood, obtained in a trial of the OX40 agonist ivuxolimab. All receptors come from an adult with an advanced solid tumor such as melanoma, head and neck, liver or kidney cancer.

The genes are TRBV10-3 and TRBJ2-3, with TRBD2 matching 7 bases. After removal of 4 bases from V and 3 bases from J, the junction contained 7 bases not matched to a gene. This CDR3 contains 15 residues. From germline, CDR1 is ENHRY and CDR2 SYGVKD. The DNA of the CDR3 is TGTGCCATCAGTGGTGGGAGGGGTACAACAGATACGCAGTATTTT. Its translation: CAISGGRGTTDTQYF.

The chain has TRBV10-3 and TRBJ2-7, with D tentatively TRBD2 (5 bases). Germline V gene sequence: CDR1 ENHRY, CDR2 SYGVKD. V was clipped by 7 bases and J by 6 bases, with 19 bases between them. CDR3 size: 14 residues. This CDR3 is CAITDSDTRGEQYF. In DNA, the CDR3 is TGTGCCATCACTGACTCTGACACACGGGGCGAGCAGTACTTC.

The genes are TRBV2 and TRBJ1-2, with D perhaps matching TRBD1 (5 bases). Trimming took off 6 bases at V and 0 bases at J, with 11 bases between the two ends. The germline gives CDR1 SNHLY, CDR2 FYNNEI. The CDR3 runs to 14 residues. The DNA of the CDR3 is TGTGCCAGCAGACCTGGACAAACTAACTATGGCTACACCTTC. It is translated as CASRPGQTNYGYTF.

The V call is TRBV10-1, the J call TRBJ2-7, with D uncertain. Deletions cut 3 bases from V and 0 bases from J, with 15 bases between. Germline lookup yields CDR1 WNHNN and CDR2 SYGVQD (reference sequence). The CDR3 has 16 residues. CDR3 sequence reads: CASSESGSFFSYEQYF. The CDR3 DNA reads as TGCGCCAGCAGTGAATCTGGCAGCTTCTTCTCCTACGAGCAGTACTTC.

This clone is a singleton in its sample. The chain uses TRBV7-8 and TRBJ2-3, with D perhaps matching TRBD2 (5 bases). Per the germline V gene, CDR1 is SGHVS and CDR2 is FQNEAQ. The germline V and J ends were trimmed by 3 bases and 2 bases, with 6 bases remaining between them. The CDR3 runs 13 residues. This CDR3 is CASSFGITDTQYF. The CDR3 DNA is TGTGCCAGCAGCTTCGGGATCACAGATACGCAGTATTTT.

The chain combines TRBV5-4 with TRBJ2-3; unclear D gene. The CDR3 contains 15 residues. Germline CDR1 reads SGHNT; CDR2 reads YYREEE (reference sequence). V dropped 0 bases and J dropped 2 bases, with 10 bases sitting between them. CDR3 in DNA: TGTGCCAGCAGCTTGGAAAGCAGAAACACAGATACGCAGTATTTT. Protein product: CASSLESRNTDTQYF.

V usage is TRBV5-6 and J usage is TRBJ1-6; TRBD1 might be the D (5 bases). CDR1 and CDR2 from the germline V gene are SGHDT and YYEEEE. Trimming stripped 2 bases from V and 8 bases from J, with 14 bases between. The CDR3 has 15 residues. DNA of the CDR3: TGTGCCAGCAGCTTAGGGGATTCAAGTCATTCACCCCTCCACTTT. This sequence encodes CASSLGDSSHSPLHF.

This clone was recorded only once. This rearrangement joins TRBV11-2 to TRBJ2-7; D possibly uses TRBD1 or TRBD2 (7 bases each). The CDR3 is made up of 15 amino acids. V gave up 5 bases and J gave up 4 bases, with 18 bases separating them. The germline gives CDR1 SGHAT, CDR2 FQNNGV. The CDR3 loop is CASSRRQGGVYEQYF. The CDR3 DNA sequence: TGTGCCAGCAGCCGCCGACAGGGAGGGGTATACGAGCAGTACTTC.

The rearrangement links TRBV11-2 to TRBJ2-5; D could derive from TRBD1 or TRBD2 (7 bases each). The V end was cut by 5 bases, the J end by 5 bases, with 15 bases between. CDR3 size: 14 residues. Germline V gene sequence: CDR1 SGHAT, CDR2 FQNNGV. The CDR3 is CASSPQGGGETQYF. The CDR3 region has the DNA TGTGCCAGCAGCCCCCAGGGGGGAGGGGAGACCCAGTACTTC.